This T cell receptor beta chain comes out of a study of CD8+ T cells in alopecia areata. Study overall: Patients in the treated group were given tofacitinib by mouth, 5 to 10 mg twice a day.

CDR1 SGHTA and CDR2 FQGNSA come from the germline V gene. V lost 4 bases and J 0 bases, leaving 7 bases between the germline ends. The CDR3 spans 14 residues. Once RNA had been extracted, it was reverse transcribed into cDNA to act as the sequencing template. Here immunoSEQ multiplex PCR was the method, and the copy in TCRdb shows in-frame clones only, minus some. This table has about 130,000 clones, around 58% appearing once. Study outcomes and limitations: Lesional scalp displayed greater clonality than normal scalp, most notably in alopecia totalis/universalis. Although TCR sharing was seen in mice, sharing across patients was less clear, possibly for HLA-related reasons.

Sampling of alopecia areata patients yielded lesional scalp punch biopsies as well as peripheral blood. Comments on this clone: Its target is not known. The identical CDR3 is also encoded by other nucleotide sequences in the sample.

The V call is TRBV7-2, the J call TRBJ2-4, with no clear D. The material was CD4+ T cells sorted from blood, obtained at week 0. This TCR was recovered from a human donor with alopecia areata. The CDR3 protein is CASSSPGAKNIQYF. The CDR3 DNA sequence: TGTGCCAGCAGCTCCCCGGGAGCCAAAAACATTCAGTACTTC.